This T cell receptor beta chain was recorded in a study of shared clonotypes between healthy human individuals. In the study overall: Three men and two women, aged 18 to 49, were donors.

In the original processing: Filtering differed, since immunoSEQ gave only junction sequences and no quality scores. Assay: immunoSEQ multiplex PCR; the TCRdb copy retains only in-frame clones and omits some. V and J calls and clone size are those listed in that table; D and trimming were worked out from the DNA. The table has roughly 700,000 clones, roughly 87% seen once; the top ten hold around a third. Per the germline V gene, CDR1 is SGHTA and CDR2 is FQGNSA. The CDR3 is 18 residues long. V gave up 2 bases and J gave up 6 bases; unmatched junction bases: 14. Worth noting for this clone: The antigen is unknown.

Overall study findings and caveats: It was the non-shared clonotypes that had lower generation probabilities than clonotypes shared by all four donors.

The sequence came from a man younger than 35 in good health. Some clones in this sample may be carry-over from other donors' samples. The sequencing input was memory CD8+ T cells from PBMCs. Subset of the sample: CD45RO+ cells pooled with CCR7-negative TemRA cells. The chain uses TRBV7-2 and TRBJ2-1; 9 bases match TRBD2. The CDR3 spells CASSLPTEGAGGGNEQFF. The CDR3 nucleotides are TGTGCCAGCAGCTTACCCACAGAAGGAGCGGGAGGTGGCAATGAGCAGTTCTTC.